A single sample gave rise to the 2 T cell receptor beta chains below, sequenced in a study of cytomegalovirus exposure and HLA in healthy donors. This PCR relied on a set of 60 Vbeta primers and 13 Jbeta primers. The assay was immunoSEQ multiplex PCR, and TCRdb's table has in-frame clones only and misses some. The sample has 150,000 to 200,000 clones, around 80% seen once; the top ten hold 1.1%. Sequencing was done on a sample of PBMCs. These receptor sequences come from a middle-aged woman in good health and CMV-seronegative.

This chain connects TRBV4-1 to TRBJ1-4, with 7 bases identical to TRBD1. The CDR3 has 15 amino acids. V lost 3 bases and J lost 2; bases outside the gene matches: 3. Germline-derived CDR1 and CDR2 are MGHRA and YSYEKL. The CDR3 DNA follows: TGCGCCAGCAGCCAGACAGGGCCTACTAATGAAAAACTGTTTTTT. Its translation: CASSQTGPTNEKLFF.

This clone was seen just once. This chain uses TRBV29-1 with TRBJ1-1; the match to TRBD1 covers 7 bases. Losses at the gene ends were 7 bases for V and 0 bases for J; bases not matched to a gene: 5. Germline CDR1 is SQVTM and CDR2 is ANQGSEA. The CDR3 has 13 amino acids. The CDR3 sequence: CSAQGQMNTEAFF. CDR3 DNA sequence: TGCAGCGCGCAGGGACAGATGAACACTGAAGCTTTCTTT.